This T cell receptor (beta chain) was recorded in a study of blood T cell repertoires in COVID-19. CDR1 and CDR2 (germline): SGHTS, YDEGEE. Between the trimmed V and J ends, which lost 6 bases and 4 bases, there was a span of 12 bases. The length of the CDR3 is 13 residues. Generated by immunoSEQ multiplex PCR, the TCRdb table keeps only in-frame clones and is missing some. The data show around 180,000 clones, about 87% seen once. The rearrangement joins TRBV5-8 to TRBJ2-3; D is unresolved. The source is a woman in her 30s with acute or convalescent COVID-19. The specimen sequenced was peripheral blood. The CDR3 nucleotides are TGTGCCAGCAATGGGTATGAGGCAGATACGCAGTATTTT. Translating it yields CASNGYEADTQYF.